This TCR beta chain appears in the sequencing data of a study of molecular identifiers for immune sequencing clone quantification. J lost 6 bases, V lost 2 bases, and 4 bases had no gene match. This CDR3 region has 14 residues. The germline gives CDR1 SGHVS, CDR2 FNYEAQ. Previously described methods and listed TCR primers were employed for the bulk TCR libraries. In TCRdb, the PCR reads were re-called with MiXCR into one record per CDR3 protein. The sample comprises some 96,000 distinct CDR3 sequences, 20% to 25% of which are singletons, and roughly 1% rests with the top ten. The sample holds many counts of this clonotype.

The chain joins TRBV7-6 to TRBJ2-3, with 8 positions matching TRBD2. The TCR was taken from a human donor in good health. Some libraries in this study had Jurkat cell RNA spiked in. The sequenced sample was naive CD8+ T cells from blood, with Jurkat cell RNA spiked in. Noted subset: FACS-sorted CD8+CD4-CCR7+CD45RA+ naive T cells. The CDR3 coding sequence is TGTGCCAGCAGCTTAAGAGGCGGGAGGGATACGCAGTATTTT. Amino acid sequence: CASSLRGGRDTQYF.